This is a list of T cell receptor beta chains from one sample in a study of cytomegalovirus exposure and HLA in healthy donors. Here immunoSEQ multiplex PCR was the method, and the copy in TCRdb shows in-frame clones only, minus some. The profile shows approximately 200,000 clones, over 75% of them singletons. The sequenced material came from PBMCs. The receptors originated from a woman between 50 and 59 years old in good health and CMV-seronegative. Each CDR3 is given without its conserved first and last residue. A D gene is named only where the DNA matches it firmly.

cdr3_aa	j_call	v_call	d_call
ASSPDRYSNQPQH	TRBJ1-5	TRBV28	.
ASNPDRGNYGYT	TRBJ1-2	TRBV4-1	TRBD1
ASSRQGPLTTNEKLF	TRBJ1-4	TRBV4-3	TRBD1
ASSIHRGPGNEQF	TRBJ2-1	TRBV6-5	TRBD1
ASSPHRGQGASGYEQY	TRBJ2-7	TRBV7-9	TRBD1
ASSLARGSGTGPSAEAF	TRBJ1-1	TRBV7-9	TRBD1
ASEPGEGYEQY	TRBJ2-7	TRBV5-1	.
ASSLFRRAGPGETQY	TRBJ2-5	TRBV28	.
ASGKGLASSTDTQY	TRBJ2-3	TRBV12-5	TRBD2
ASSIDKTNYGYT	TRBJ1-2	TRBV19	.
ASSVRLAVWTDTQY	TRBJ2-3	TRBV10-2	TRBD2
ASSTIREVDTQY	TRBJ2-3	TRBV28	.
ASSFRTRAGETQY	TRBJ2-5	TRBV18	.
ASFRTGGSYEQY	TRBJ2-7	TRBV2	TRBD1
ASSDRPGLEAF	TRBJ1-1	TRBV25-1	.
ASSPLTGVTTEAF	TRBJ1-1	TRBV6-1	TRBD1
ASSVATSGNTEQF	TRBJ2-1	TRBV9	TRBD2
ASSFDPSGRAPLTDTQY	TRBJ2-3	TRBV28	TRBD2
ASSDRGGNSPLH	TRBJ1-6	TRBV6-4	.
ASSADQGPYGYT	TRBJ1-2	TRBV9	.
ASSWGQGGQPQH	TRBJ1-5	TRBV28	TRBD1
ASSREGTSTDTQY	TRBJ2-3	TRBV7-3	TRBD2
ASTPTVADTQY	TRBJ2-3	TRBV5-1	.
ATSILGRSREKLF	TRBJ1-4	TRBV15	.
ASSLISGYEQY	TRBJ2-7	TRBV27	.
ASIKIAGGPHEQY	TRBJ2-7	TRBV27	TRBD2
ASSPPSMGTGNKAF	TRBJ1-1	TRBV18	TRBD1
ASSSPGRGYT	TRBJ1-2	TRBV28	.
ATSRGGTSGDTQY	TRBJ2-3	TRBV15	TRBD2
ASSLGSGGNEQF	TRBJ2-1	TRBV28	TRBD1
ASSDGTGGRTEAF	TRBJ1-1	TRBV6-4	TRBD1
ASSLGGRTYEQY	.	TRBV7-3	TRBD2
ASSGAVLTEAF	TRBJ1-1	TRBV19	.
ASSSNRDRASEQY	TRBJ2-7	TRBV7-6	TRBD1
ASSHRQGAGDTQY	TRBJ2-3	TRBV11-2	TRBD1
ASSPSAGRQETQY	TRBJ2-5	TRBV5-4	.
ASSLAGSTDTQY	TRBJ2-3	TRBV7-2	.
ASSLDDRDYRKQY	TRBJ2-7	TRBV11-3	TRBD2
ASSLLGQGAFEQY	TRBJ2-7	TRBV7-9	TRBD1
ATSRDPDNSPLH	TRBJ1-6	TRBV15	.
ASGYGQPKEDTEAF	TRBJ1-1	TRBV2	.
ASSHLSRNYGYT	TRBJ1-2	TRBV4-3	.
ASSLDSPGYGYT	TRBJ1-2	TRBV5-1	.
ASSSRGLASSYEQY	TRBJ2-7	TRBV11-1	TRBD2
ASSDGQGFNEQY	TRBJ2-7	TRBV6-1	TRBD1
ASSLGGQNSEAF	TRBJ1-1	TRBV7-8	TRBD1
ATRDGRLAGGGETQY	TRBJ2-5	TRBV2	TRBD2
ASSERVAGRRLYYNEQF	TRBJ2-1	TRBV2	TRBD2
ASINTEAGGGYGYT	TRBJ1-2	TRBV28	.
MSKLNTEAF	TRBJ1-1	TRBV20-1	.
AWNQEGQGEQF	TRBJ2-1	TRBV30	.
AWSVKGAGGNTIY	TRBJ1-3	TRBV30	TRBD1
ASSLGTQGSLNQPQH	TRBJ1-5	TRBV7-6	.
ASSAGTALRNQY	TRBJ2-7	TRBV19	TRBD1
ASSAGSSYEQY	TRBJ2-7	TRBV6-1	.
ASSLEQPKNIQY	TRBJ2-4	TRBV7-9	.
SVRRGPVDEQY	TRBJ2-7	TRBV29-1	TRBD1
ASSDWTSGSPEQF	TRBJ2-1	TRBV2	TRBD2
ASSSTVNTEAF	TRBJ1-1	TRBV6-5	.